Below, 22 T cell receptor beta chains from the same sample are listed, as sequenced in a study of cytomegalovirus exposure and HLA in healthy donors. This PCR relied on a set of 60 Vbeta primers and 13 Jbeta primers. Method: immunoSEQ multiplex PCR; TCRdb's copy keeps in-frame clones and lacks some. Here the sample spans 150,000 to 200,000 clones, roughly three quarters being singletons. The specimen was PBMCs. These receptors were collected from a woman in her 50s in good health and CMV-seronegative.

A note on this clone: Different DNA sequences within this sample yield the same CDR3. V usage is TRBV7-2 and J usage is TRBJ2-1; the match to TRBD1 covers 7 bases. V trimming: 5 bases; J trimming: 1 base; junction bases outside the gene matches: 5. CDR3 length: 15 amino acids. Germline loops: CDR1 SGHTA, CDR2 FQGNSA. The CDR3 DNA reads as TGTGCCAGCAGCCCCCGGACAGGTTCCTACAATGAGCAGTTCTTC. Translation: CASSPRTGSYNEQFF. Supplemented by reference TRBV7-2 and TRBJ2-1, the full variable domain reads GAGVSQSPSNKVTEKGKDVELRCDPISGHTALYWYRQSLGQGLEFLIYFQGNSAPDKSGLPSDRFSAERTGGSVSTLTIQRTQQEDSAVYLCASSPRTGSYNEQFFGPGTRLTVL.

The chain links TRBV30 to TRBJ1-4; 7 nucleotides agree with TRBD1. Unmatched junction bases numbered 13, after V lost 8 bases and J lost 7 bases. From germline, CDR1 is GTSNPN and CDR2 SVGIG (reference sequence). This CDR3 comprises 14 residues. The CDR3 here is CAGSRGGVGEKLFF. The CDR3, as DNA: TGTGCCGGGTCCCGAGGGGGCGTCGGTGAAAAACTGTTTTTT.

J is TRBJ2-5 and V is TRBV5-4; D possibly corresponds to TRBD1 (6 bases). The V end lost 0 bases, the J end lost 4 bases, and 7 bases lay between the germline ends. Germline assignment: CDR1 SGHNT and CDR2 YYREEE (reference sequence). The CDR3 loop spans 13 amino acids. The CDR3 here is CASSLDRVETQYF. The CDR3 DNA reads TGTGCCAGCAGCTTGGACAGGGTAGAGACCCAGTACTTC.

The genes are TRBV27 and TRBJ2-2; 11 bases line up with TRBD1. Germline V CDR1 and CDR2: MNHEY, SMNVEV (reference sequence). V lost 8 bases to trimming and J lost 5 bases; unmatched junction nucleotides: 19. The CDR3 is 19 residues long. Here the CDR3 reads CASRTLVPGQGGKTGELFF. The CDR3 DNA is TGTGCCAGCCGCACCCTCGTTCCGGGACAGGGGGGGAAGACCGGGGAGCTGTTTTTT.

This sequence joins TRBV27 and TRBJ2-7, with TRBD2 identical over 11 bases. The CDR3 is made up of 14 amino acids. The V gene's germline CDR1 is MNHEY and CDR2 SMNVEV (reference sequence). With 5 bases clipped from V and 6 bases from J, the junction kept 6 bases outside the gene matches. Here the CDR3 reads CASSTSGTSGEQYF. The CDR3 nucleotides read TGTGCCAGCAGTACGTCCGGGACTAGCGGCGAGCAGTACTTC.

The chain couples TRBV7-2 to TRBJ1-1; D might be TRBD1 (5 bases). Germline V gives CDR1 SGHTA, CDR2 FQGNSA. This CDR3 is built from 14 residues. With 1 base removed from V and 4 bases from J, the gap between germline ends came to 10 bases. CDR3 bases: TGTGCCAGCAGCTTAGTGCAGGGCGGCACTGAAGCTTTCTTT. Its translation: CASSLVQGGTEAFF.

This clone was counted between two and nine times. This rearrangement joins TRBV25-1 to TRBJ2-3; 8 bases agree with TRBD1. After removal of 5 bases from V and 0 bases from J, the junction contained 10 bases not matched to a gene. Germline loops: CDR1 MGHDK, CDR2 SYGVNS. The CDR3 length is 17 residues. The CDR3 DNA is TGTGCCAGCAGTTGGCGTCGGACAGGGAGGAGCACAGATACGCAGTATTTT. It is translated as CASSWRRTGRSTDTQYF.

This clone was seen a handful of times. This same CDR3 is encoded by further DNA sequences in the sample. This chain joins TRBV4-3 and TRBJ1-6; 7 bases map to TRBD1. CDR1 is LGHNA and CDR2 is YSLEER in the germline V gene. The CDR3 is 15 amino acids. J gave up 13 bases and V 0 bases, and 9 bases lay outside the gene matches. CDR3 residues: CASSQDGGGVSPLHF. The DNA for the CDR3 is TGCGCCAGCAGCCAAGATGGAGGGGGCGTTTCCCCCCTCCACTTT.

This sequence joins TRBV28 and TRBJ2-5; maybe TRBD1 (6 bases). Per the germline V gene, CDR1 is MDHEN and CDR2 is SYDVKM. Trimming left V 6 bases short and J 7 bases short, with 12 bases between. The CDR3 runs to 12 residues. The CDR3 reads CASRDRLGTQYF. CDR3 DNA: TGTGCCAGCAGAGACAGGTTGGGGACCCAGTACTTC. The entire variable domain, with the rest obtained from reference TRBV28 and TRBJ2-5, is as follows: DVKVTQSSRYLVKRTGEKVFLECVQDMDHENMFWYRQDPGLGLRLIYFSYDVKMKEKGDIPEGYSVSREKKERFSLILESASTNQTSMYLCASRDRLGTQYFGPGTRLLVL.

The V call is TRBV28, the J call TRBJ2-7; 8 bases are a match to TRBD2. V was clipped by 2 bases and J by 6 bases; unmatched bases: 12. From germline, CDR1 is MDHEN and CDR2 SYDVKM. The CDR3 is made up of 16 amino acids. The CDR3 sequence is CASSLTSGAGGREQYF. CDR3 DNA: TGTGCCAGCAGTTTAACTTCCGGGGCGGGAGGACGCGAGCAGTACTTC.

The chain combines TRBV15 with TRBJ2-7, with TRBD1 matching 7 bases. The germline V gene encodes CDR1 LNHNV and CDR2 YYDKDF (reference sequence). V gave up 5 bases and J gave up 3 bases; unmatched junction bases: 4. The CDR3 covers 13 residues. CDR3 protein: CATSGGQNYEQYF. The CDR3 region has the DNA TGTGCCACCAGCGGGGGACAGAACTACGAGCAGTACTTC.

This clone was detected only a few times. The CDR3: CASSPAAPQGFYEQYF. In DNA form, the CDR3 reads TGTGCCAGCAGCCCGGCGGCCCCTCAGGGCTTTTACGAGCAGTACTTC. The chain uses TRBV5-8 and TRBJ2-7, with D maybe TRBD1 (5 bases). V gave up 4 bases and J gave up 4 bases, with 21 bases separating them. CDR1 and CDR2 from the germline V gene are SGHTS and YDEGEE. The CDR3 totals 16 residues.

This clone was seen only once. This rearrangement joins TRBV27 to TRBJ2-1; 7 nucleotides line up with TRBD2. The CDR3 spans 16 residues. The trim removed 2 bases at V and 5 bases at J, leaving 9 bases unmatched. CDR1 MNHEY and CDR2 SMNVEV come from the germline V gene (reference sequence). CDR3 DNA: TGTGCCAGCAGTTTAGGGTCTCTAGCGGTTAACAATGAGCAGTTCTTC. This codes for CASSLGSLAVNNEQFF.

V and J are TRBV6-6 and TRBJ2-7; 8 positions agree with TRBD1. CDR1 and CDR2 (germline): MNHNY, SVGAGI (reference sequence). Unmatched junction bases numbered 4, after V lost 6 bases and J lost 6 bases. CDR3 size: 12 residues. CDR3 region: CASRSGTGEQYF. In DNA form, the CDR3 reads TGTGCCAGCAGATCCGGGACAGGCGAGCAGTACTTC.

The sample holds a few counts of this clone. The DNA for the CDR3 is TGTGCCAGTAGAGTAGTTGGAGGGACTGAAGCTTTCTTT. Protein: CASRVVGGTEAFF. The chain combines TRBV19 with TRBJ1-1, with D uncertain. Germline loops: CDR1 LNHDA, CDR2 SQIVND (reference sequence). V was clipped by 6 bases and J by 5 bases, with 13 bases between them. The CDR3 is 13 amino acids.

The chain links TRBV11-3 to TRBJ2-3, with 9 bases lining up with TRBD2. CDR3 size: 15 residues. The germline V gene has CDR1 SGHNT and CDR2 YENEEA. V trimming: 5 bases; J trimming: 2 bases; junction bases outside the gene matches: 5. The CDR3 loop reads CASSPGTSPTDTQYF. CDR3 DNA sequence: TGTGCCAGCAGCCCTGGGACTAGCCCCACAGATACGCAGTATTTT.

The V and J genes are TRBV14 and TRBJ2-3, with 10 bases that match TRBD1. The CDR3 extends over 16 amino acids. The V and J ends lost 1 base and 5 bases, in that order; junction bases with no gene match: 6. Germline V lookup: CDR1 SGHDN, CDR2 FVKESK. CDR3 loop: CASSQGGQGSGDTQYF. The CDR3 nucleotides are TGTGCCAGCAGCCAAGGGGGACAGGGGTCGGGAGATACGCAGTATTTT.

J is TRBJ1-5 and V is TRBV7-6; D is uncertain. Germline lookup yields CDR1 SGHVS and CDR2 FNYEAQ. The V gene lost 5 bases and the J gene lost 4 bases, with 12 bases spanning the gap. There are 14 residues in the CDR3. The chain's CDR3 is CASSLRRGNQPQHF. For the CDR3, the DNA is TGTGCCAGCAGCCTCCGACGAGGGAATCAGCCCCAGCATTTT.

The V and J genes are TRBV28 and TRBJ1-1, with 9 bases lining up with TRBD1. The CDR3 runs to 15 residues. V was pared by 3 bases and J by 7 bases, with 9 bases of the junction left unmatched. Germline-derived CDR1 and CDR2 are MDHEN and SYDVKM. The CDR3 spells CASSLSTGGRFEAFF. The CDR3 DNA follows: TGTGCCAGCAGTTTGTCAACAGGGGGCCGGTTTGAAGCTTTCTTT.

The genes are TRBV30 and TRBJ2-5, with 9 nucleotides matching TRBD1. CDR1 and CDR2 from the germline V gene are GTSNPN and SVGIG (reference sequence). This CDR3 region has 13 residues. Trimming at V came to 7 bases and at J to 4 bases, leaving 7 bases not matched to a gene. CDR3 in DNA: TGTGCCTCCGCGACAGGGGGTCCAGAGACCCAGTACTTC. It codes for CASATGGPETQYF.

The chain is built from TRBV7-6 and TRBJ1-1, with D unresolved. CDR3 size: 17 residues. The V end was cut by 1 base, the J end by 1 base, with 16 bases between. In germline, CDR1 is SGHVS, CDR2 FNYEAQ. The CDR3 DNA sequence: TGTGCCAGCAGCTTAGTAGCAGCACCTGATGGGAACACTGAAGCTTTCTTT. Its protein product is CASSLVAAPDGNTEAFF. The full variable domain, with the rest looked up from reference TRBV7-6 and TRBJ1-1, is GAGVSQSPRYKVTKRGQDVALRCDPISGHVSLYWYRQALGQGPEFLTYFNYEAQQDKSGLPNDRFSAERPEGSISTLTIQRTEQRDSAMYRCASSLVAAPDGNTEAFFGQGTRLTVV.

The chain combines TRBV11-1 with TRBJ2-5, with no clear D. Trimming took 2 bases from V and 5 from J, leaving 6 bases between them. The CDR3 runs 12 residues. The V gene's germline CDR1 is SGHAT and CDR2 FQDESV (reference sequence). The CDR3 sequence is CASSLRAETQYF. DNA for the CDR3: TGTGCCAGCAGCTTAAGAGCGGAGACCCAGTACTTC. Based on the CDR3 plus reference TRBV11-1 and TRBJ2-5, the full variable domain is EAEVAQSPRYKITEKSQAVAFWCDPISGHATLYWYRQILGQGPELLVQFQDESVVDDSQLPKDRFSAERLKGVDSTLKIQPAELGDSAMYLCASSLRAETQYFGPGTRLLVL.